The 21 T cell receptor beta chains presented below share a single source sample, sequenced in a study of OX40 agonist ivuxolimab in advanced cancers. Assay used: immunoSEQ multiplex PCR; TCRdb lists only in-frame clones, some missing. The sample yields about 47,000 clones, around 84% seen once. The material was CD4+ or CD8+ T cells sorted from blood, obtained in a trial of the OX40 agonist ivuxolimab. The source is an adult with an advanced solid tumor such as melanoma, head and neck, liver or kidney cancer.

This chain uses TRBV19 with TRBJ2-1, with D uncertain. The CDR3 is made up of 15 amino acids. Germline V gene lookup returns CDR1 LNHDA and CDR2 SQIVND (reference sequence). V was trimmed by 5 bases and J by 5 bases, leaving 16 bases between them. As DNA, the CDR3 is TGTGCCAGTAGTCCCCCCCTAGGGATAAACAATGAGCAGTTCTTC. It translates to CASSPPLGINNEQFF.

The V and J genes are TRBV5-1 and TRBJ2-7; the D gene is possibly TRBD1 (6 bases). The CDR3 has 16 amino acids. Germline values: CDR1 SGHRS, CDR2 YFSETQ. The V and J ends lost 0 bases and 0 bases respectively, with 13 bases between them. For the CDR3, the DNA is TGCGCCAGCAGCTTGGATTACAGGGCGAGCTCCTACGAGCAGTACTTC. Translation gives CASSLDYRASSYEQYF.

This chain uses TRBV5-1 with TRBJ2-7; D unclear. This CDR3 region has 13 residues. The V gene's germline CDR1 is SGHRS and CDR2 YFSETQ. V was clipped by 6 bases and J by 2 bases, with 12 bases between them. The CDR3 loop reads CASTDPPPYEQYF. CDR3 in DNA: TGCGCCAGCACCGACCCACCTCCCTACGAGCAGTACTTC.

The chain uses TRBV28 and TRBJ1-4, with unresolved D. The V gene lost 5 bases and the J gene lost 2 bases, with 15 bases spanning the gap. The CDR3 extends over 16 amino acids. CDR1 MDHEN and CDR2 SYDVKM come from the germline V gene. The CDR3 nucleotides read TGTGCCAGCAGTACTCGCCACGGGCTTACTAATGAAAAACTGTTTTTT. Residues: CASSTRHGLTNEKLFF.

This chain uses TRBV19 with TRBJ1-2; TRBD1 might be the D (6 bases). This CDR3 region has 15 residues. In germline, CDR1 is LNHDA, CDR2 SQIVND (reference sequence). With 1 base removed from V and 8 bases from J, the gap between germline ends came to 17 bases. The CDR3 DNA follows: TGTGCCAGTAGTATAGGCCGCGGGACACAAAGGGGCTACACCTTC. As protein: CASSIGRGTQRGYTF.

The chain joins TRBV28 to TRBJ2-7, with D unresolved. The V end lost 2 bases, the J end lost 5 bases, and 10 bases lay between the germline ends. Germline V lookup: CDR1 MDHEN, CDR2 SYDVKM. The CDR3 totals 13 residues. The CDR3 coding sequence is TGTGCCAGCAGTTTAGACCTCCGGGACGAGCAGTACTTC. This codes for CASSLDLRDEQYF.

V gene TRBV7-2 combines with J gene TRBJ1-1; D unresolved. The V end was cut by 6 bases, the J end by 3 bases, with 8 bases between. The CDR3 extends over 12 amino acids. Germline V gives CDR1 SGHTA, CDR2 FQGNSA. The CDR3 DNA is TGTGCCAGCAGGGAGGATTACACTGAAGCTTTCTTT. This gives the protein CASREDYTEAFF.

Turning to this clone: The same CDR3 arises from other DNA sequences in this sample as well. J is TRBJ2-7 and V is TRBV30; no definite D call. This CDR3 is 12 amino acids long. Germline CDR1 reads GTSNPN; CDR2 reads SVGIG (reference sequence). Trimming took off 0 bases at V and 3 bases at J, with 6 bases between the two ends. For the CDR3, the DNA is TGTGCCTGGAGTGTAACGGGCTACGAGCAGTACTTC. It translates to CAWSVTGYEQYF.

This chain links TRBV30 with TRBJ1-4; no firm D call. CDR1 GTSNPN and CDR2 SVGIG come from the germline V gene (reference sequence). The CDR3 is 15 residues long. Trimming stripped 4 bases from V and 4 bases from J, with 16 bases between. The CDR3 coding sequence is TGTGCCTGGACTTTAGGGAACGATCTTAATGAAAAACTGTTTTTT. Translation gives CAWTLGNDLNEKLFF.

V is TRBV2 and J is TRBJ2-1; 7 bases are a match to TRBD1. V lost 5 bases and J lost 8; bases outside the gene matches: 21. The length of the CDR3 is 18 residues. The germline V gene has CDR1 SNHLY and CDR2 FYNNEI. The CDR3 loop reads CASSFSTGPHSKGDEQFF. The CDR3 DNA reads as TGTGCCAGCAGTTTTTCGACAGGGCCCCATTCAAAGGGCGATGAGCAGTTCTTC.

The CDR3 here is CASSLAPGRQRETQYF. CDR3 nucleotides: TGTGCCAGCAGCTTGGCACCGGGACGACAGCGGGAGACCCAGTACTTC. The chain carries TRBV5-5 and TRBJ2-5, with D tentatively TRBD1 or TRBD2 (5 bases each). The CDR3 length is 16 residues. CDR1 and CDR2 from the germline V gene are SGHKS and YYEKEE (reference sequence). The V and J ends lost 0 bases and 5 bases respectively, with 17 bases between them.

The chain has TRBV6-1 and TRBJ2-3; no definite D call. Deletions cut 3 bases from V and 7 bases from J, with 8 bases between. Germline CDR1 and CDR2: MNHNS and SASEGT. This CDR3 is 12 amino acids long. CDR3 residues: CASSEGLYTQYF. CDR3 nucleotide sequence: TGTGCCAGCAGTGAGGGCCTATATACGCAGTATTTT.

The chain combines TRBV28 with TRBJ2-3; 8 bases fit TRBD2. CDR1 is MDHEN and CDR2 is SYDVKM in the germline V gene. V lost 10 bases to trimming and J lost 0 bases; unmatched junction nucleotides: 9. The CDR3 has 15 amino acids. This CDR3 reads CATREGGISTDTQYF. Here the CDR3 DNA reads TGTGCCACCCGGGAGGGAGGGATTAGCACAGATACGCAGTATTTT.

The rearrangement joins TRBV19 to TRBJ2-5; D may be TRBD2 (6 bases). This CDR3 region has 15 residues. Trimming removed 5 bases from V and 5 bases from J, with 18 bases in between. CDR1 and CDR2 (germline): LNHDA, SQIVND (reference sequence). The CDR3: CASSRREPGYETQYF. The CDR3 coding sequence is TGTGCCAGTAGTCGCCGGGAGCCGGGCTACGAGACCCAGTACTTC.

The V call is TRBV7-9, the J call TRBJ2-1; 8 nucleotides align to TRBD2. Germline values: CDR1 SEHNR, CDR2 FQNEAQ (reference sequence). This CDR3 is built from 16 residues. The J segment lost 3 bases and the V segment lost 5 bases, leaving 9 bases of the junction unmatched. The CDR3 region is CASSPDTSGLYNEQFF. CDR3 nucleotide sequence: TGTGCCAGCAGCCCAGATACTAGCGGACTCTACAATGAGCAGTTCTTC.

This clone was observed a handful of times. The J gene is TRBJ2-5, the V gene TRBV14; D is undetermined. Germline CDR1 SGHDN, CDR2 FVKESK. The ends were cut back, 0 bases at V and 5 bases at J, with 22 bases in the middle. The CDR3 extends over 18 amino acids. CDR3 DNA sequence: TGTGCCAGCAGCCAAGATCCCACACTGAGTCCGGAAGGGGAGACCCAGTACTTC. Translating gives CASSQDPTLSPEGETQYF.

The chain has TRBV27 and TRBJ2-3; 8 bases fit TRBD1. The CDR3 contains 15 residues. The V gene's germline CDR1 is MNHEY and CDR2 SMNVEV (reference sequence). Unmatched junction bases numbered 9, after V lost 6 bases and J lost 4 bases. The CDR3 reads CASSFIQGAADTQYF. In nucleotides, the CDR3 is TGTGCCAGCAGCTTCATCCAGGGGGCGGCAGATACGCAGTATTTT.

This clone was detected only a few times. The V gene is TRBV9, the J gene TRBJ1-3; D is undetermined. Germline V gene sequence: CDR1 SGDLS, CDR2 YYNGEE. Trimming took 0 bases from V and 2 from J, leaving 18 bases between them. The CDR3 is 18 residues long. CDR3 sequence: CASSVGPSSGNPGNTIYF. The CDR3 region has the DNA TGTGCCAGCAGCGTAGGACCGAGCAGTGGCAACCCTGGAAACACCATATATTTT.

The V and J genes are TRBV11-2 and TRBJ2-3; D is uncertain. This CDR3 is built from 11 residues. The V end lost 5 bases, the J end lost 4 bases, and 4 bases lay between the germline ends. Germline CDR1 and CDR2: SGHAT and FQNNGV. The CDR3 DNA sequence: TGTGCCAGCAGCCCCGCAGATACGCAGTATTTT. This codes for CASSPADTQYF. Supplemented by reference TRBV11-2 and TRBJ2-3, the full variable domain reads EAGVAQSPRYKIIEKRQSVAFWCNPISGHATLYWYQQILGQGPKLLIQFQNNGVVDDSQLPKDRFSAERLKGVDSTLKIQPAKLEDSAVYLCASSPADTQYFGPGTRLTVL.

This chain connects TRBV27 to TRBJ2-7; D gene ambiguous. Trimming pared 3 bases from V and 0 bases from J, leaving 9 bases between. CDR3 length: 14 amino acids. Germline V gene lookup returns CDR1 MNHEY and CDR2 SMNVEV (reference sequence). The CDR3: CASSFSASSYEQYF. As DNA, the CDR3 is TGTGCCAGCAGTTTTTCAGCGAGCTCCTACGAGCAGTACTTC.

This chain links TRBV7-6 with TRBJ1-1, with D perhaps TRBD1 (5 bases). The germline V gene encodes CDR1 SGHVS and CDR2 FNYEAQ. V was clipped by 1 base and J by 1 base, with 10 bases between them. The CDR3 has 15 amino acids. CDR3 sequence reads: CASSLEGAPNTEAFF. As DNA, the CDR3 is TGTGCCAGCAGCTTAGAAGGGGCACCGAACACTGAAGCTTTCTTT.